This TCR beta chain was identified during a study of T cell repertoires in cytomegalovirus infection. Study details: HLA-B-restricted CMV epitopes that are well studied were used alongside recently identified HLA-C-restricted ones. Signatures in public TCR beta sequences pointed to both CMV infection and matching HLA type. Study-level points and caveats: Across the ex vivo response, the dominant clonotypes were HLA-C-restricted CMV-specific TCR beta clonotypes. Pooled public TCR beta family frequency picked out CMV carriers with the relevant HLA.

This clonotype has just a few counts. Its target is unknown. Trimming removed 7 bases at V and 2 bases at J, with 10 bases between. The CDR3 is made up of 13 amino acids. Germline CDR1 is MGHDK and CDR2 is SYGVNS. From the reads, TCRdb called clonotypes with MiXCR, one entry per CDR3 protein. The repertoire has 650,000 to 900,000 distinct CDR3 sequences, less than 35% of them found once; the top ten carry approximately 13%. The genes are TRBV25-1 and TRBJ2-3, with D possibly TRBD1 on 6 matching bases. The TCR comes from a human donor in good health (CMV status not recorded). Some clones in this sample may be carry-over from other donors' samples. Sequencing used cultured CD8+ T cells from PBMCs, obtained from culture after CMV antigen stimulation. The CDR3 nucleotides read TGTGCCAGCAACCAGGGGACCACAGATACGCAGTATTTT. It codes for CASNQGTTDTQYF.